This T cell receptor (beta chain) originates from a study of T cells after yellow fever vaccination. Only a few counts were recorded for this clonotype. For TCR, cDNA came from 5'RACE template switching, which added a universal primer site and UMIs. One entry per CDR3 protein results from TCRdb running MiXCR on the 5' RACE reads. The table has just under 600,000 distinct CDR3 sequences, around an eighth seen once; the top ten hold more than 12%. V gave up 4 bases and J gave up 7 bases; unmatched junction bases: 10. CDR1 and CDR2 from the germline V gene are ENHRY and SYGVKD. The CDR3 runs 15 residues.

Sequencing was performed on PBMCs, taken on the day of the yellow fever booster vaccination. This TCR was recovered from a man aged 25 to 40 who received the YFV17D yellow fever vaccine. The gene calls are TRBV10-3 and TRBJ1-5, with 7 positions matching TRBD1. For the CDR3, the DNA is TGTGCCATCAGTGGTGTCCCAGGGGGTGGACAGCCCCAGCATTTT. It is translated as CAISGVPGGGQPQHF.